This T cell receptor beta chain was obtained from a study of T-cell reconstitution after alpha-beta-depleted transplantation in children. Construction of the TCRbeta library involved unique molecular identifiers. Each CDR3 protein gets one entry after TCRdb re-called the PCR reads with MiXCR. Of 500,000 to 600,000 distinct CDR3 sequences in the sample, 30% to 35% were seen once. Trimming removed 6 bases from V and 6 bases from J; junction bases left unmatched: 7. This CDR3 contains 14 residues. Germline V gene lookup returns CDR1 DFQATT and CDR2 SNEGSKA (reference sequence). The receptor was isolated from a human donor who donated a stem cell graft to a child with aplastic anemia. V and J are TRBV20-1 and TRBJ2-1, with 11 bases matching TRBD2. The source material was PBMCs from the stem cell graft donor, sampled from the stem cell graft. CDR3 coding DNA: TGCAGTGCGCGACTAGCGGGAACCACCAATGAGCAGTTCTTC. It encodes CSARLAGTTNEQFF.